Shown below are 18 T cell receptor beta chains from a single sample sequenced in a study of cytomegalovirus exposure and HLA in healthy donors. PCR amplification relied on 60 Vbeta primers (plus 13 Jbeta primers). The data were produced by immunoSEQ multiplex PCR, yet TCRdb's version contains in-frame clones alone and is incomplete. Of some 90,000 clones listed, roughly four fifths are singletons. Sample: PBMCs. These receptors all come from a man aged 45-60 years in good health and CMV-seronegative.

The count of this clone is one. V and J are TRBV6-6 and TRBJ1-2, with a weak D call TRBD1 (5 bases). The CDR3 covers 16 residues. Germline V lookup: CDR1 MNHNY, CDR2 SVGAGI (reference sequence). Between the trimmed V and J ends, which lost 4 bases and 0 bases, there was a span of 15 bases. The CDR3 DNA reads TGTGCCAGCAGTTCCGGGACGGGAGAAGCTAACTATGGCTACACCTTC. Its protein product is CASSSGTGEANYGYTF.

The genes are TRBV4-1 and TRBJ2-5; tentative D call: TRBD2 (6 bases). The CDR3 totals 15 residues. The V end was cut by 1 base, the J end by 2 bases, with 11 bases between. The germline CDR1 and CDR2 sequences are MGHRA and YSYEKL. The CDR3 sequence is CASSQGRGQQETQYF. CDR3 nucleotides: TGCGCCAGCAGCCAAGGGAGGGGCCAACAAGAGACCCAGTACTTC.

V is TRBV9 and J is TRBJ2-7, with 8 bases identical to TRBD1. This CDR3 is built from 16 residues. CDR1 SGDLS and CDR2 YYNGEE come from the germline V gene. The J segment lost 3 bases and the V segment lost 0 bases, leaving 8 bases of the junction unmatched. DNA for the CDR3: TGTGCCAGCAGCGTAGGGGCAGGGGGCTCCTACTACGAGCAGTACTTC. Protein product: CASSVGAGGSYYEQYF.

V and J are TRBV7-9 and TRBJ1-3; unclear D gene. CDR3 length: 17 amino acids. The germline V gene has CDR1 SEHNR and CDR2 FQNEAQ (reference sequence). Trimming removed 5 bases from V and 0 bases from J, with 17 bases in between. The CDR3: CASSLRRQAFSGNTIYF. CDR3 nucleotide sequence: TGTGCCAGCAGCCTCCGCCGCCAGGCCTTCTCTGGAAACACCATATATTTT.

The rearrangement uses TRBV6-1 and TRBJ1-3; D might be TRBD1 (5 bases). Trimming shortened V by 2 bases and J by 4 bases, and 9 bases separated the two germline ends. Germline CDR1 is MNHNS and CDR2 is SASEGT. This CDR3 is built from 14 residues. CDR3 in amino acids: CASSEHKGGNTIYF. The CDR3 DNA is TGTGCCAGCAGTGAACACAAGGGGGGAAACACCATATATTTT.

The V gene is TRBV9, the J gene TRBJ2-1; 8 nucleotides match TRBD1. The CDR3 contains 15 residues. Per the germline V gene, CDR1 is SGDLS and CDR2 is YYNGEE. The J segment lost 10 bases and the V segment lost 0 bases, leaving 9 bases of the junction unmatched. The CDR3 DNA is TGTGCCAGCAGCGTAGGCCAAGGGACAGGCAGGGAGCAGTTCTTC. It codes for CASSVGQGTGREQFF. The full variable domain, completed using reference TRBV9 and TRBJ2-1, is DSGVTQTPKHLITATGQRVTLRCSPRSGDLSVYWYQQSLDQGLQFLIQYYNGEERAKGNILERFSAQQFPDLHSELNLSSLELGDSALYFCASSVGQGTGREQFFGPGTRLTVL.

The rearrangement joins TRBV15 to TRBJ1-1; a possible D gene is TRBD1 (5 bases). V gave up 1 base and J gave up 5 bases, with 17 bases separating them. The CDR3 contains 16 residues. Germline assignment: CDR1 LNHNV and CDR2 YYDKDF (reference sequence). The CDR3 DNA follows: TGTGCCACCAGCAGAGTTAGGTCAGCAGGGCAGACTGAAGCTTTCTTT. It specifies CATSRVRSAGQTEAFF. Together with reference TRBV15 and TRBJ1-1, the CDR3 gives the full variable domain: DAMVIQNPRYQVTQFGKPVTLSCSQTLNHNVMYWYQQKSSQAPKLLFHYYDKDFNNEADTPDNFQSRRPNTSFCFLDIRSPGLGDTAMYLCATSRVRSAGQTEAFFGQGTRLTVV.

The J gene is TRBJ2-7, the V gene TRBV27; the match to TRBD2 covers 11 bases. V lost 4 bases, J lost 3 bases, and 5 bases stayed unmatched. This CDR3 spans 15 amino acids. CDR1 MNHEY and CDR2 SMNVEV come from the germline V gene (reference sequence). The CDR3 here is CASSSGGLAVYEQYF. The CDR3 coding sequence is TGTGCCAGCAGTTCCGGGGGACTAGCGGTCTACGAGCAGTACTTC.

This chain connects TRBV18 to TRBJ2-5; D remains ambiguous. Germline V gene data show CDR1 as KGHSH and CDR2 as LQKENI. V lost 4 bases and J 1 base, leaving 7 bases between the germline ends. The CDR3 has 13 residues. The CDR3 loop is CASSLNFQETQYF. DNA of the CDR3: TGTGCCAGCTCACTTAACTTCCAAGAGACCCAGTACTTC.

The chain carries TRBV10-3 and TRBJ1-2; 10 bases map to TRBD1. The CDR3 totals 15 residues. Trimming cost V 4 bases and J 0 bases; bases outside gene matches: 2. The germline V gene has CDR1 ENHRY and CDR2 SYGVKD. CDR3 sequence: CAISAGQGSNYGYTF. CDR3 in DNA: TGTGCCATCAGTGCGGGACAGGGGTCTAACTATGGCTACACCTTC.

The V and J genes are TRBV5-1 and TRBJ2-7; D possibly corresponds to TRBD1 (5 bases). The ends were cut back, 0 bases at V and 2 bases at J, with 6 bases in the middle. Germline V lookup: CDR1 SGHRS, CDR2 YFSETQ. The CDR3 has 13 residues. In DNA, the CDR3 is TGCGCCAGCAGCTTGGGCAGGGCCTACGAGCAGTACTTC. Translation: CASSLGRAYEQYF.

The gene calls are TRBV5-1 and TRBJ2-7; tentative D call: TRBD2 (5 bases). Trimming took 4 bases from V and 5 from J, leaving 19 bases between them. Germline-derived CDR1 and CDR2 are SGHRS and YFSETQ. The CDR3 consists of 15 residues. CDR3 in DNA: TGCGCCAGCAGCCCACAACTAGAATTCACCGACGAGCAGTACTTC. Translating it yields CASSPQLEFTDEQYF.

In its sample, this clone was seen once. The V gene is TRBV19, the J gene TRBJ2-7; 10 bases align to TRBD2. Germline V gene lookup returns CDR1 LNHDA and CDR2 SQIVND (reference sequence). The V segment lost 4 bases and the J segment 7 bases; nucleotides outside the gene matches: 7. This CDR3 region has 14 residues. CDR3 amino acids: CASSTAGGPGEQYF. The CDR3 nucleotides are TGTGCCAGTAGTACAGCGGGAGGGCCAGGGGAGCAGTACTTC. Full variable domain (remainder filled in from reference TRBV19 and TRBJ2-7): DGGITQSPKYLFRKEGQNVTLSCEQNLNHDAMYWYRQDPGQGLRLIYYSQIVNDFQKGDIAEGYSVSREKKESFPLTVTSAQKNPTAFYLCASSTAGGPGEQYFGPGTRLTVT.

The chain is built from TRBV5-1 and TRBJ2-1; TRBD2 matches at 15 bases. Germline V gene sequence: CDR1 SGHRS, CDR2 YFSETQ. J lost 7 bases, V lost 4 bases, and 9 bases had no gene match. CDR3 length equals 17 residues. CDR3 loop: CASSPPGLAGGRNEQFF. In nucleotides, the CDR3 is TGCGCCAGCAGCCCGCCGGGACTAGCGGGAGGAAGAAATGAGCAGTTCTTC.

Comment on this clone: Because the CDR3's place on the DNA is in doubt, the DNA is left out and the CDR3 is given as listed by TCRdb. The chain joins TRBV2 to TRBJ2-7; the tabulated D call, TRBD2, remains unverified against the DNA. Counting both end residues, the CDR3 totals 14 amino acids. The germline V gene encodes CDR1 SNHLY and CDR2 FYNNEI. Here the CDR3 reads CASSEVGSGITSLF.

The V and J genes are TRBV6-6 and TRBJ1-2; tentative D call: TRBD1 (5 bases). V dropped 7 bases and J dropped 0 bases, with 12 bases sitting between them. Germline V gene data show CDR1 as MNHNY and CDR2 as SVGAGI (reference sequence). The CDR3 has 14 residues. The CDR3 is CASTRQTSNYGYTF. The CDR3 region has the DNA TGTGCCAGCACCCGACAGACCTCTAACTATGGCTACACCTTC.

The chain links TRBV19 to TRBJ2-7; TRBD1 aligns across 10 bases. Germline loops: CDR1 LNHDA, CDR2 SQIVND (reference sequence). The CDR3 is 14 amino acids. V shed 10 bases and J 7 bases; nucleotides not matched to a gene: 13. In DNA form, the CDR3 reads TGTGCCACCTCAGACAGGGGGCCATTGGGTGAGCAGTACTTC. It encodes CATSDRGPLGEQYF.

This clone showed up just a few times. V is TRBV2 and J is TRBJ1-4; D is uncertain. Germline CDR1 and CDR2: SNHLY and FYNNEI. The CDR3 has 12 amino acids. The V and J ends lost 5 bases and 1 base respectively, with 2 bases between them. The DNA of the CDR3 is TGTGCCAGCAGTCTAACTAATGAAAAACTGTTTTTT. It translates to CASSLTNEKLFF.